This entry lists 17 T cell receptor beta chains sequenced from one sample in a study of shared clonotypes between healthy human individuals. TCRdb's copy holds only in-frame clones and misses some; the assay was immunoSEQ multiplex PCR. This table holds some 2,100,000 clones, about 94% found once. Sequenced material: naive CD4+ T cells sorted from blood. As for subset: CD45RA+ positively selected. The source of these receptors is a man between 18 and 35 years old in good health.

This clone was observed once. The chain carries TRBV5-4 and TRBJ1-3; TRBD1 matches at 7 bases. This CDR3 is built from 16 residues. CDR1 and CDR2 (germline): SGHNT, YYREEE (reference sequence). With V trimmed by 0 bases and J by 2 bases, 5 bases remained unmatched. CDR3 in amino acids: CASSLGQGRAGNTIYF. Written as DNA, the CDR3 is TGTGCCAGCAGCTTGGGACAGGGCCGGGCTGGAAACACCATATATTTT.

V gene TRBV5-6 combines with J gene TRBJ2-5, with D possibly matching TRBD1 (5 bases). Germline CDR1 and CDR2: SGHDT and YYEEEE. The CDR3 extends over 14 amino acids. The V end lost 2 bases, the J end lost 4 bases, and 12 bases lay between the germline ends. CDR3 region: CASSFAGRVETQYF. The CDR3 DNA is TGTGCCAGCAGCTTTGCCGGCAGGGTAGAGACCCAGTACTTC.

The rearrangement joins TRBV18 to TRBJ1-2, with D uncertain. This CDR3 is 13 amino acids long. Germline lookup yields CDR1 KGHSH and CDR2 LQKENI. Trimming took 3 bases from V and 6 from J, leaving 11 bases between them. DNA of the CDR3: TGTGCCAGCTCACCGGACCCGACACATGGCTACACCTTC. Protein product: CASSPDPTHGYTF.

This clone was counted once. This sequence joins TRBV4-1 and TRBJ1-3, with D uncertain. V shed 1 base and J shed 1 base, with 11 bases lying between them. Germline V gives CDR1 MGHRA, CDR2 YSYEKL. This CDR3 is built from 16 residues. DNA of the CDR3: TGCGCCAGCAGCCAAGGCCCCCCTGGGTCTGGAAACACCATATATTTT. Protein product: CASSQGPPGSGNTIYF.

As concerns this clone: The sample has other DNA sequences that encode this CDR3 too. V and J are TRBV7-9 and TRBJ1-2, with D perhaps TRBD1 (5 bases). V lost 3 bases and J lost 1, with 6 bases in between. Germline V gene lookup returns CDR1 SEHNR and CDR2 FQNEAQ (reference sequence). The length of the CDR3 is 13 residues. CDR3 protein: CASSLTDNYGYTF. The CDR3 coding sequence is TGTGCCAGCAGCTTGACAGATAACTATGGCTACACCTTC.

The V gene is TRBV13, the J gene TRBJ1-1, with 8 bases aligning to TRBD1. Trimming took 4 bases from V and 7 from J; bases not matched to a gene: 8. Germline values: CDR1 PRHDT, CDR2 FYEKMQ (reference sequence). This CDR3 spans 14 amino acids. The CDR3 region is CASSWGQAGHEAFF. The CDR3 bases are TGTGCCAGCAGCTGGGGACAGGCGGGCCATGAAGCTTTCTTT.

The chain carries TRBV7-2 and TRBJ1-2; a possible D gene is TRBD1 (6 bases). Germline loops: CDR1 SGHTA, CDR2 FQGNSA. The CDR3 totals 13 residues. V gave up 5 bases and J gave up 7 bases, with 14 bases separating them. In DNA, the CDR3 is TGTGCCAGCAGCCAAACAGGGTTGGGTGGCTACACCTTC. Protein sequence: CASSQTGLGGYTF.

CDR3 residues: CSVAGGRGQVLNGYTF. The CDR3 DNA sequence: TGCAGCGTTGCCGGTGGACGGGGGCAGGTTCTTAATGGCTACACCTTC. This rearrangement joins TRBV29-1 to TRBJ1-2; possible D gene TRBD1, 6 bases. Germline assignment: CDR1 SQVTM and CDR2 ANQGSEA. V was pared by 4 bases and J by 6 bases, with 24 bases between. The CDR3 is 16 residues long.

V usage is TRBV7-9 and J usage is TRBJ2-1; D remains unclear. Germline CDR1 is SEHNR and CDR2 is FQNEAQ (reference sequence). This CDR3 region has 14 residues. Trimming took off 6 bases at V and 5 bases at J, with 14 bases between the two ends. CDR3 loop: CASRWPLEHNEQFF. CDR3 DNA: TGTGCCAGCAGATGGCCCCTAGAGCACAATGAGCAGTTCTTC.

This chain connects TRBV6-5 to TRBJ2-3, with TRBD2 identical over 11 bases. This CDR3 has 15 amino acids. V dropped 4 bases and J dropped 5; count of bases not matched to a gene: 5. Germline lookup yields CDR1 MNHEY and CDR2 SVGAGI. In nucleotides, the CDR3 is TGTGCCAGCAGTTTAACGACTAGCGGGAAAGATACGCAGTATTTT. Translating gives CASSLTTSGKDTQYF.

This chain connects TRBV19 to TRBJ2-7; D gene uncertain. Germline V gives CDR1 LNHDA, CDR2 SQIVND (reference sequence). CDR3 size: 13 residues. V was clipped by 5 bases and J by 7 bases, with 15 bases between them. CDR3 sequence: CASSSGYLREQYF. As DNA, the CDR3 is TGTGCCAGTAGTTCCGGGTACCTGAGGGAGCAGTACTTC.

The chain is built from TRBV15 and TRBJ2-7; 8 nucleotides align to TRBD2. This CDR3 has 16 amino acids. Unmatched junction bases numbered 14, after V lost 5 bases and J lost 5 bases. Germline V gene data show CDR1 as LNHNV and CDR2 as YYDKDF (reference sequence). DNA for the CDR3: TGTGCCACCAGCTACCGGTCGGGCGGGAGGTTCGACGAGCAGTACTTC. Its protein is CATSYRSGGRFDEQYF.

The gene calls are TRBV7-2 and TRBJ1-1, with a possible D match to TRBD1 (6 bases). Between the trimmed V and J ends, which lost 4 bases and 11 bases, there was a span of 14 bases. CDR1 SGHTA and CDR2 FQGNSA come from the germline V gene. The CDR3 extends over 12 amino acids. The DNA of the CDR3 is TGTGCCAGCAGCTCTCAGACAGGCCGTGCTTTCTTT. This sequence encodes CASSSQTGRAFF.

J is TRBJ2-1 and V is TRBV7-2, with D possibly matching TRBD1 (6 bases). Trimming shortened V by 5 bases and J by 6 bases, and 11 bases separated the two germline ends. Looked up from germline, CDR1 is SGHTA and CDR2 is FQGNSA. The CDR3 runs 13 residues. Written as DNA, the CDR3 is TGTGCCAGCAGCCCCGGACAGTTCAATGAGCAGTTCTTC. Translation: CASSPGQFNEQFF.

The chain couples TRBV7-9 to TRBJ2-3; D unclear. Germline values: CDR1 SEHNR, CDR2 FQNEAQ (reference sequence). The ends were cut back, 5 bases at V and 0 bases at J, with 9 bases in the middle. The CDR3 consists of 14 residues. CDR3 DNA: TGTGCCAGCAGCCCCTCAAAAAGCACAGATACGCAGTATTTT. Translation gives CASSPSKSTDTQYF.

The V and J genes are TRBV11-2 and TRBJ2-1; D possibly matches TRBD1 or TRBD2 (5 bases each). V shed 2 bases and J shed 7 bases, with 12 bases lying between them. Germline V lookup: CDR1 SGHAT, CDR2 FQNNGV. This CDR3 spans 14 amino acids. CDR3 nucleotide sequence: TGTGCCAGCAGCTTATGGGGGAATACAAATGAGCAGTTCTTC. This codes for CASSLWGNTNEQFF.

The gene calls are TRBV6-1 and TRBJ1-2, with D possibly being TRBD1 (5 bases). Looked up from germline, CDR1 is MNHNS and CDR2 is SASEGT. This CDR3 comprises 16 residues. Trimming shortened V by 1 base and J by 4 bases, and 16 bases separated the two germline ends. CDR3 amino acids: CASSEGRDLLLYGYTF. DNA for the CDR3: TGTGCCAGCAGTGAAGGTAGGGACCTCCTCCTCTATGGCTACACCTTC.